These 9 T cell receptor beta chains share one sample of origin, sequenced in a study of blood T cell repertoires in COVID-19. Here immunoSEQ multiplex PCR was the method, and the copy in TCRdb shows in-frame clones only, minus some. The table includes approximately 120,000 clones, about 82% detected once. Sequenced sample: peripheral blood. The receptors derive from a human donor in a cohort sampled during active COVID-19.

The chain has TRBV6-5 and TRBJ2-1, with D maybe TRBD2 (5 bases). The CDR3 sequence is 15 residues long. The germline V gene encodes CDR1 MNHEY and CDR2 SVGAGI. The ends were cut back, 6 bases at V and 0 bases at J, with 12 bases in the middle. CDR3 amino acids: CASSPGYSSYNEQFF. CDR3 bases: TGTGCCAGCAGCCCGGGGTATAGCTCCTACAATGAGCAGTTCTTC.

The chain couples TRBV28 to TRBJ2-7, with a possible D match to TRBD1 (6 bases). Per the germline V gene, CDR1 is MDHEN and CDR2 is SYDVKM. The CDR3 is 15 residues long. V was pared by 6 bases and J by 0 bases, with 15 bases between. CDR3 in amino acids: CASSSPGTSSYEQYF. As DNA, the CDR3 is TGTGCCAGCAGCTCTCCGGGGACATCCTCCTACGAGCAGTACTTC.

This rearrangement joins TRBV6-5 to TRBJ2-3; 9 nucleotides agree with TRBD2. Trimming at V came to 8 bases and at J to 6 bases, leaving 9 bases not matched to a gene. This CDR3 contains 14 residues. In germline, CDR1 is MNHEY, CDR2 SVGAGI. CDR3 sequence: CASRVLAGEDTQYF. DNA for the CDR3: TGTGCCAGCCGGGTCTTAGCGGGAGAGGATACGCAGTATTTT.

About this clone itself: A junction end diverges from the germline sequence, so it may reflect a read error. The rearrangement links TRBV10-3 to TRBJ1-2; a possible D gene is TRBD1 (5 bases). Germline CDR1 ENHRY, CDR2 SYGVKD. There are 13 residues in the CDR3. As DNA, the CDR3 is TGTGCCATCAGTGGGGGAACAGGTTCGAACTTCCTATTC. It codes for CAISGGTGSNFLF.

The chain combines TRBV7-2 with TRBJ2-7; TRBD1 agrees at 7 bases. Germline V CDR1 and CDR2: SGHTA, FQGNSA. The CDR3 covers 15 residues. Trimming at V came to 1 base and at J to 1 base, leaving 4 bases not matched to a gene. CDR3 region: CASSLGGDRSYEQYF. The CDR3 bases are TGTGCCAGCAGCTTAGGAGGGGACAGATCCTACGAGCAGTACTTC.

The rearrangement uses TRBV2 and TRBJ1-2; D is uncertain. V lost 10 bases and J lost 7, with 22 bases in between. The germline V gene has CDR1 SNHLY and CDR2 FYNNEI. The CDR3 consists of 14 residues. CDR3 region: CATKLGEAELGYTF. CDR3 nucleotide sequence: TGTGCCACCAAACTCGGGGAGGCGGAACTTGGCTACACCTTC.

J is TRBJ2-5 and V is TRBV7-2; a weak D match, TRBD1 (6 bases). Per the germline V gene, CDR1 is SGHTA and CDR2 is FQGNSA. V was pared by 3 bases and J by 2 bases, with 13 bases between. The CDR3 loop spans 15 amino acids. The chain's CDR3 is CASSFLRTAQETQYF. For the CDR3, the DNA is TGTGCCAGCAGCTTTCTCCGGACAGCTCAAGAGACCCAGTACTTC. Full variable domain (outside the CDR3, taken from reference TRBV7-2 and TRBJ2-5): GAGVSQSPSNKVTEKGKDVELRCDPISGHTALYWYRQSLGQGLEFLIYFQGNSAPDKSGLPSDRFSAERTGGSVSTLTIQRTQQEDSAVYLCASSFLRTAQETQYFGPGTRLLVL.

The chain joins TRBV4-2 to TRBJ2-3; TRBD2 agrees at 9 bases. This CDR3 contains 16 residues. The germline V gene has CDR1 LGHNA and CDR2 YNFKEQ. Trimming at V came to 1 base and at J to 0 bases, leaving 2 bases not matched to a gene. The CDR3 here is CASSQASGGSTDTQYF. Here the CDR3 DNA reads TGTGCCAGCAGCCAAGCCAGCGGGGGGAGCACAGATACGCAGTATTTT.

The chain joins TRBV5-1 to TRBJ2-5, with D maybe TRBD1 (6 bases). Germline V gene sequence: CDR1 SGHRS, CDR2 YFSETQ. The CDR3 contains 15 residues. Trimming cost V 3 bases and J 4 bases, with 16 bases left between them. CDR3 coding DNA: TGCGCCAGCAGCTGGGGACACCTGGGCGGAGAGACCCAGTACTTC. It is translated as CASSWGHLGGETQYF. Full variable domain (outside the CDR3, taken from reference TRBV5-1 and TRBJ2-5): KAGVTQTPRYLIKTRGQQVTLSCSPISGHRSVSWYQQTPGQGLQFLFEYFSETQRNKGNFPGRFSGRQFSNSRSEMNVSTLELGDSALYLCASSWGHLGGETQYFGPGTRLLVL.